This record looks at one TCR beta chain sequence and its context. Its cognate antigen has yet to be identified. No much larger clone exists at a distance of one base, and base qualities are not known. The sample belongs to a study of T cell responses to AZD1222 COVID-19 vaccine (dated by TCRdb to 2020 to 2023). The study in broad terms: AZD1222 recipients given second doses at about 4 weeks or at about 12 weeks were pooled, since spike-specific TCR depth and breadth were not found to differ between the two schedules. A total of 233 trial participants underwent TCR sequencing, of whom about 210 received two doses of AZD1222 and about 26 received two doses of the MenACWY control vaccine. Enrollment into the trials was organized by age into subgroups of 18-55, 56-69 and 70-plus years, and those subgroups contained about 160, 30 and 59 TCR-sequenced participants, respectively.

Beyond this particular receptor, the publication reports: Only six AZD1222 recipients were SARS-CoV-2 seropositive at baseline, limiting conclusions about previously exposed vaccinees. No day 14 peak-response samples were available, so repertoires were characterized only after the peak T cell response. The whole spike protein was spanned by vaccine-associated CD4 TCRs, and dominant responses were seen in regions 160-218 and 743-854. Participants were mostly white British, with more females than males. The authors suggested clonal diversity may have been underestimated. After two AZD1222 doses, spike-specific TCR breadth and depth were significantly higher than at day 0 and than in MenACWY recipients. Reportedly, close to half of the unique spike-specific TCRs recognized epitopes lying outside the regions that are mutated in the B.1.351 and B.1.1.7 variants. The 56-69-year group was small, and its depth increase did not reach significance, likely because of low power.

This sample's time point label indicates: baseline before first vaccination. Samples from vaccinated people were obtained from the UK trials COV001 and COV002, which included a single-blind randomized controlled phase 2/3 trial of AZD1222 (ChAdOx1 nCoV-19) in healthy adults. Trial participant PBMC samples were collected at day 0 and day 28 after the second dose for TCRbeta chain sequencing. In the germline V gene, CDR1 corresponds to MDHEN and CDR2 to SYDVKM. The CDR3 spans 11 residues, from the cysteine through the phenylalanine. Left in the record is the CDR3 DNA by itself, 33 bases read in frame from the first base. The junction shows trimming of 6 bases on V and 4 bases on J, plus 4 bases between the germline ends. The CDR3 regions of human TCRbeta chains were analyzed by immunosequencing. The authors processed their data as follows. Repertoire TCRs were matched against a reference library of SARS-CoV-2-specific TCRs generated with the MIRA antigen-specificity platform. Breadth meant the fraction of unique TCRs that were SARS-CoV-2-associated, whereas depth meant the fraction of total T cells that were SARS-CoV-2-associated. Using the MIRA data, every spike-specific TCR was mapped to the spike region that the TCR reacted to and assigned to either a CD4 or a CD8 class. Log10-transformed breadth and depth values were compared by one-way ANOVA with Sidak's multiple comparisons tests. TCRdb's version of the immuneACCESS table is confined to in-frame rearrangements and falls short of the full clone set. An unresolved V gene accounts for under half of the shortfall where checked; the remainder is of unknown origin. That table gives V, J and clone size, and the DNA gave D and trimming. The table for this sample lists about 150,000 clones; 88% of them were counted only once. Of the sample, 2.2% is held by the ten largest clones.

The chain is encoded by TRBV28 joined to TRBJ1-3; confidence is insufficient to name the D gene. The origin of this receptor is an adult in good health. Here the sequenced sample was peripheral blood, taken on day 0 of AZD1222 vaccination. The DNA is as follows: TGTGCCAGCAGGGGGGGAAACACCATATATTTT. Its translation is CASRGGNTIYF.